This TCR beta chain was recovered during a study of T cell repertoires in cytomegalovirus infection (dated by TCRdb to between 2019 and 2020). General notes on the study: Donor HLA type was relevant to the analysis, as public TCR beta signatures indicated carriage of CMV infection together with the matching HLA type. What the research found in general, with its limitations: Cumulative frequency of public TCR beta family members discriminated carriers of CMV infection plus the relevant HLA type in this cohort and an independent 352-donor cohort. The ex vivo response was dominated by HLA-C-restricted CMV-specific TCR beta clonotypes, which also provided the single most frequent clonotype in two of eight donors.

Worth noting for this clonotype: The antigen it binds to is not known. The input lacks base qualities; no much larger clone sits a single base away.

In the germline V gene, CDR1 corresponds to MDHEN and CDR2 to SYDVKM. A distance of 16 bases separates the germline ends of V and J, which lose 7 bases and 6 bases respectively. Inclusive of the bounding cysteine and phenylalanine, the CDR3 is 14 residues long. Only the CDR3 part of the read is kept: 42 bases, read in frame from the first base. Sequencing relied on an Illumina HiSeq 1500. TCRdb passed the public sequencing reads through fastp at Q25 and MiXCR, retaining productive beta sequences. Duplicate CDR3 protein sequences are folded into a single record with the most common DNA and genes. This sample gives approximately 240,000 distinct CDR3 sequences in total; about 12% of them show up just once. About 1.5% of the sample rests with the top ten.

Recombination linked TRBV28 to TRBJ2-1; the D gene is possibly TRBD1, with 6 bases matching. The sequence derives from a human donor in good health (CMV status not recorded). Some clones in this sample may be carry-over from other donors' samples. Sequences were obtained from PBMCs. The DNA sequence reads TGTGCCAGCAACGGACAGCCCCGGGGCAATGAGCAGTTCTTC. It codes for CASNGQPRGNEQFF.